These 23 T cell receptor beta chains were all obtained from the same sample, sequenced in a study of STAT3 mutations in large granular lymphocyte leukemia. The study, taken as a whole, reports: Every T-LGLL patient had at least one immunodominant TCRbeta clonotype.

Their target antigens are unknown. Profiling relied on immunoSEQ multiplex PCR, and the TCRdb table lists in-frame clones only, not all of them. The sample lists 25,000 to 40,000 clones; 86% were seen once. What was sequenced was peripheral blood mononuclear cells. The receptors were sampled from a man in his fifties or sixties with T-cell large granular lymphocyte leukemia. Some clones in this sample may be carry-over from other donors' samples.

The chain uses TRBV7-9 and TRBJ2-1; D not resolved. CDR1 and CDR2 from the germline V gene are SEHNR and FQNEAQ (reference sequence). This CDR3 comprises 16 residues. The ends were cut back, 5 bases at V and 4 bases at J, with 18 bases in the middle. CDR3 amino acids: CASSPLGRKIYNEQFF. CDR3 coding DNA: TGTGCCAGCAGCCCCTTAGGAAGAAAAATTTACAATGAGCAGTTCTTC.

The J gene is TRBJ2-1, the V gene TRBV7-9, with unresolved D. The CDR3 totals 11 residues. The V end lost 2 bases, the J end lost 9 bases, and 5 bases lay between the germline ends. Per the germline V gene, CDR1 is SEHNR and CDR2 is FQNEAQ (reference sequence). CDR3 loop: CASSLSSEQFF. In DNA form, the CDR3 reads TGTGCCAGCAGCTTAAGTAGTGAGCAGTTCTTC. Complete variable domain (other parts from reference TRBV7-9 and TRBJ2-1): DTGVSQNPRHKITKRGQNVTFRCDPISEHNRLYWYRQTLGQGPEFLTYFQNEAQLEKSRLLSDRFSAERPKGSFSTLEIQRTEQGDSAMYLCASSLSSEQFFGPGTRLTVL.

The rearrangement joins TRBV6-5 to TRBJ2-7; 11 bases are a match to TRBD2. The germline gives CDR1 MNHEY, CDR2 SVGAGI. The CDR3 runs 15 residues. V shed 4 bases, J shed 3 bases, and the junction held 5 bases outside the gene matches. CDR3 coding DNA: TGTGCCAGCAGTTCCCCCGGGACTAGCGGCTACGAGCAGTACTTC. This encodes CASSSPGTSGYEQYF.

The table lists this clone with a few counts. The chain recombines TRBV5-4 with TRBJ1-2, with no clear D. This CDR3 is 15 amino acids long. Germline CDR1 reads SGHNT; CDR2 reads YYREEE (reference sequence). Between the trimmed V and J ends, which lost 0 bases and 6 bases, there was a span of 15 bases. The CDR3 coding sequence is TGTGCCAGCAGCTTGGTTACCGGATCGGGCGATGGCTACACCTTC. Encoded protein: CASSLVTGSGDGYTF. Full variable domain (outside the CDR3, taken from reference TRBV5-4 and TRBJ1-2): ETGVTQSPTHLIKTRGQQVTLRCSSQSGHNTVSWYQQALGQGPQFIFQYYREEENGRGNFPPRFSGLQFPNYSSELNVNALELDDSALYLCASSLVTGSGDGYTFGSGTRLTVV.

The V call is TRBV5-4, the J call TRBJ2-1; 10 bases align to TRBD2. V shed 4 bases and J 3 bases; nucleotides not matched to a gene: 7. The CDR3 runs 16 residues. Germline assignment: CDR1 SGHNT and CDR2 YYREEE (reference sequence). The CDR3 DNA reads TGTGCCAGCAGCATCAGCGGGAGGGCCAACTACAATGAGCAGTTCTTC. Protein product: CASSISGRANYNEQFF.

The chain recombines TRBV7-9 with TRBJ2-7; the match to TRBD1 covers 7 bases. Germline CDR1 and CDR2: SEHNR and FQNEAQ (reference sequence). V was pared by 2 bases and J by 0 bases, with 7 bases of the junction left unmatched. The CDR3 loop spans 16 amino acids. The CDR3 coding sequence is TGTGCCAGCAGCTTACGAGGGCAGGGGGTCTCCTACGAGCAGTACTTC. It codes for CASSLRGQGVSYEQYF. Complete variable domain (other parts from reference TRBV7-9 and TRBJ2-7): DTGVSQNPRHKITKRGQNVTFRCDPISEHNRLYWYRQTLGQGPEFLTYFQNEAQLEKSRLLSDRFSAERPKGSFSTLEIQRTEQGDSAMYLCASSLRGQGVSYEQYFGPGTRLTVT.

The chain uses TRBV28 and TRBJ2-1; D is possibly TRBD2 (5 bases). CDR1 is MDHEN, CDR2 SYDVKM, per germline. This CDR3 is built from 11 residues. With 6 bases removed from V and 15 bases from J, the gap between germline ends came to 15 bases. The CDR3 reads CASSTRALGFF. CDR3 sequence (DNA): TGTGCCAGCAGCACGCGGGCTTTAGGGTTCTTC.

This clone is a singleton in its sample. V and J are TRBV4-1 and TRBJ1-4, with a tentative D call TRBD1 (6 bases). CDR1 is MGHRA and CDR2 is YSYEKL in the germline V gene. This CDR3 comprises 15 residues. V dropped 0 bases and J dropped 8 bases, with 13 bases sitting between them. The CDR3 is CASSQDAGAGEKLFF. As DNA, the CDR3 is TGCGCCAGCAGCCAAGACGCGGGGGCGGGGGAAAAACTGTTTTTT.

This clone came up once. Mismatch with germline at one junction end may stem from a read error. The gene calls are TRBV7-7 and TRBJ2-3; tentative D call: TRBD2 (5 bases). The CDR3 has 12 residues. CDR1 and CDR2 (germline): SSHAT, FNYEAQ (reference sequence). The CDR3 bases are TGTGCTAGCAGCCGATCGGGGGATACGCAGTATTTT. It translates to CASSRSGDTQYF. Drawing the rest from reference TRBV7-7 and TRBJ2-3, the complete variable domain is GAGVSQSPRYKVTKRGQDVTLRCDPISSHATLYWYQQALGQGPEFLTYFNYEAQPDKSGLPSDRFSAERPEGSISTLTIQRTEQRDSAMYRCASSRSGDTQYFGPGTRLTVL.

J is TRBJ2-3 and V is TRBV5-4; 7 bases fit TRBD1. CDR3 length equals 15 residues. Germline-derived CDR1 and CDR2 are SGHNT and YYREEE (reference sequence). V was pared by 7 bases and J by 0 bases, with 8 bases of the junction left unmatched. Here the CDR3 DNA reads TGTGCCAGCCTCAGCCGGGGACAGAGCACAGATACGCAGTATTTT. Protein product: CASLSRGQSTDTQYF.

This clone has just one count. The chain has TRBV7-2 and TRBJ1-2, with TRBD1 matching 9 bases. Germline values: CDR1 SGHTA, CDR2 FQGNSA. The CDR3 has 12 amino acids. The ends lost 3 bases at V and 10 bases at J; junction bases unmatched: 3. As DNA, the CDR3 is TGTGCCAGCAGCTTGGACAGGGGTGTCTACACCTTC. This gives the protein CASSLDRGVYTF.

This clone was seen a handful of times. This chain links TRBV6-4 with TRBJ2-2; 10 bases align to TRBD1. With V trimmed by 2 bases and J by 5 bases, 2 bases remained unmatched. The length of the CDR3 is 15 residues. Germline-derived CDR1 and CDR2 are MRHNA and SNTAGT. Here the CDR3 reads CASSDGTGETGELFF. CDR3 bases: TGTGCCAGCAGTGACGGGACAGGGGAAACCGGGGAGCTGTTTTTT.

The gene calls are TRBV7-4 and TRBJ2-7; 7 bases are a match to TRBD2. Germline CDR1 and CDR2: SGHVT and SQSDAQ. Trimming removed 2 bases from V and 5 bases from J; junction bases left unmatched: 9. The CDR3 covers 15 residues. CDR3 sequence: CASSLFSLAMDEQYF. As DNA, the CDR3 is TGTGCCAGCAGCTTATTTTCACTAGCGATGGACGAGCAGTACTTC.

The chain combines TRBV28 with TRBJ2-7; 10 nucleotides line up with TRBD2. CDR1 MDHEN and CDR2 SYDVKM come from the germline V gene. V dropped 8 bases and J dropped 0; count of bases not matched to a gene: 10. The CDR3 is 16 amino acids. CDR3 in DNA: TGTGCCAGCCGTGGGGTTAGCGGGAGGAGCTCCTACGAGCAGTACTTC. It is translated as CASRGVSGRSSYEQYF. Filled out from reference TRBV28 and TRBJ2-7, the complete variable domain reads DVKVTQSSRYLVKRTGEKVFLECVQDMDHENMFWYRQDPGLGLRLIYFSYDVKMKEKGDIPEGYSVSREKKERFSLILESASTNQTSMYLCASRGVSGRSSYEQYFGPGTRLTVT.

As DNA, the CDR3 is TGTGCCAGCAGCCGTGGGACAGTCCCTAATGAAAAACTGTTTTTT. Protein: CASSRGTVPNEKLFF. The rearrangement uses TRBV28 and TRBJ1-4; 7 bases are a match to TRBD1. The germline V gene has CDR1 MDHEN and CDR2 SYDVKM. The CDR3 runs to 15 residues. V gave up 6 bases and J gave up 3 bases; unmatched junction bases: 7.

CDR3 bases: TGTGCCAGCAGTTTGACAGCTCTCCTCTCCTACGAGCAGTACTTC. Its protein is CASSLTALLSYEQYF. V usage is TRBV2 and J usage is TRBJ2-7; possibly TRBD1 for D (5 bases). The germline V gene has CDR1 SNHLY and CDR2 FYNNEI. The V and J ends lost 5 bases and 0 bases respectively, with 14 bases between them. The length of the CDR3 is 15 residues.

The V and J genes are TRBV20-1 and TRBJ2-7; the D is unclear. CDR1 DFQATT and CDR2 SNEGSKA come from the germline V gene (reference sequence). CDR3 length equals 11 residues. The V end was cut by 5 bases, the J end by 2 bases, with 7 bases between. CDR3 amino acids: CSALKAYEQYF. The CDR3 DNA reads as TGCAGTGCTTTAAAGGCCTACGAGCAGTACTTC.

This chain links TRBV7-2 with TRBJ2-7; 10 bases are shared with TRBD2. J lost 3 bases, V lost 0 bases, and 5 bases had no gene match. The germline CDR1 and CDR2 sequences are SGHTA and FQGNSA. The CDR3 length is 16 residues. The CDR3 DNA follows: TGTGCCAGCAGCTTAGCTGGAGCGGGAGGGAGCTACGAGCAGTACTTC. This codes for CASSLAGAGGSYEQYF.

This clone was seen a handful of times. The gene calls are TRBV5-6 and TRBJ1-5; weak D call: TRBD1 (5 bases). The V and J ends lost 4 bases and 9 bases respectively, with 14 bases between them. The germline CDR1 and CDR2 sequences are SGHDT and YYEEEE. The CDR3 consists of 13 residues. Written as DNA, the CDR3 is TGTGCCAGCAGCCCACCGGACGGGGGGCCCCAGCATTTT. Translation gives CASSPPDGGPQHF.

The chain couples TRBV6-5 to TRBJ1-3; no clear D. V gave up 5 bases and J gave up 0 bases, with 8 bases separating them. Germline-derived CDR1 and CDR2 are MNHEY and SVGAGI. The CDR3 totals 14 residues. This CDR3 is CASSLANSGNTIYF. The DNA for the CDR3 is TGTGCCAGCAGTCTCGCCAACTCTGGAAACACCATATATTTT.

This clone was seen only once. This sequence joins TRBV5-1 and TRBJ2-2; D may be TRBD2 (5 bases). Looked up from germline, CDR1 is SGHRS and CDR2 is YFSETQ. V lost 4 bases, J lost 8 bases, and 15 bases lay in between. CDR3 length: 14 residues. CDR3 amino acids: CASSPDPGTGELFF. In DNA, the CDR3 is TGCGCCAGCAGCCCCGACCCGGGAACGGGGGAGCTGTTTTTT.

The V call is TRBV5-6, the J call TRBJ2-7, with unresolved D. V was trimmed by 0 bases and J by 1 base, leaving 14 bases between them. This CDR3 region has 16 residues. CDR1 SGHDT and CDR2 YYEEEE come from the germline V gene. CDR3 DNA: TGTGCCAGCAGCTTGGTGTGGGTGGGTGGATCCTACGAGCAGTACTTC. Translating it yields CASSLVWVGGSYEQYF.

The chain employs TRBV6-5 and TRBJ2-1; D ambiguous. Germline V CDR1 and CDR2: MNHEY, SVGAGI. The CDR3 has 12 residues. V dropped 7 bases and J dropped 5 bases, with 9 bases sitting between them. In nucleotides, the CDR3 is TGTGCCAGCATGAGGTTAAACAATGAGCAGTTCTTC. This encodes CASMRLNNEQFF.